The clone carrying this T cell receptor beta chain was seen at least ten times. No antigen is known for it. Stable Graves' hyperthyroidism meant no ophthalmopathy progression within 18 months. Exclusion criteria comprised uncontrolled infection, other autoimmune disease, pregnancy or lactation. Fresh peripheral blood, approximately 9.6 ml, yielded the PBMCs. The data derive from a study of T cells in Graves' hyperthyroidism and ophthalmopathy. Study-wide results and limits: Researchers found most expanded thyroid clonotypes above 0.001 in blood as well.

The CDR3 is 15 amino acids. Per germline, CDR1 SGHDT and CDR2 YYEEEE. After removal of 4 bases from V and 7 bases from J, the junction contained 7 bases not matched to a gene. Template material for amplifying TCR beta CDR3 regions consisted of RNA transcripts. The HTBI set primed first-round TCR CDR3 RT-PCR. TCRdb called the multiplex PCR reads again in MiXCR, with one record for every CDR3 protein. The sample comprises around 520,000 distinct CDR3 sequences, approximately 15% of which are singletons, and approximately 15% rests with the top ten. The material sequenced was blood. This receptor was obtained from a woman in her thirties or forties with Graves' hyperthyroidism. The chain links TRBV5-6 to TRBJ2-1, with 11 bases that match TRBD2. The CDR3 loop is CASSISGRAANEQFF. Written as DNA, the CDR3 is TGTGCCAGCAGCATTAGCGGGAGGGCCGCTAATGAGCAGTTCTTC.